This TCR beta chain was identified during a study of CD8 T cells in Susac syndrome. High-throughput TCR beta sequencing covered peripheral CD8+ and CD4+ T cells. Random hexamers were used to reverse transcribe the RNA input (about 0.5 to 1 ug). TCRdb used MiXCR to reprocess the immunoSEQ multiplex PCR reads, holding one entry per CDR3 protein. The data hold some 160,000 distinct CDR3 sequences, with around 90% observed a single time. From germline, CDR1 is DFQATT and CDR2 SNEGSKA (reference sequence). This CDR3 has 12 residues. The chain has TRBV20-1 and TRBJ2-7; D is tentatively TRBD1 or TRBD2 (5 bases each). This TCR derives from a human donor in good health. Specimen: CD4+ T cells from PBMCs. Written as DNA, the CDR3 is TGCAGCGTCCGACAGCGCGGGTACGAGCAGTACTTC. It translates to CSVRQRGYEQYF.